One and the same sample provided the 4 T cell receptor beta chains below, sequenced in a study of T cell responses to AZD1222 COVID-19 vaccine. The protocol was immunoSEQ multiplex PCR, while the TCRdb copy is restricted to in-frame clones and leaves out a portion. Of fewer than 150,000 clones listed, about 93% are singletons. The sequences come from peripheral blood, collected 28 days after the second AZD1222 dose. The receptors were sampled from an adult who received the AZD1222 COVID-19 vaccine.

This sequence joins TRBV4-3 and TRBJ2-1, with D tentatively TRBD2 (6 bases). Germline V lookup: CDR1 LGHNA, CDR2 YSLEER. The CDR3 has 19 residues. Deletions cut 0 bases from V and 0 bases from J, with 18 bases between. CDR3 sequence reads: CASSQDLSLGGHSYNEQFF. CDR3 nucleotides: TGCGCCAGCAGCCAAGATCTCTCCTTGGGGGGTCACTCCTACAATGAGCAGTTCTTC.

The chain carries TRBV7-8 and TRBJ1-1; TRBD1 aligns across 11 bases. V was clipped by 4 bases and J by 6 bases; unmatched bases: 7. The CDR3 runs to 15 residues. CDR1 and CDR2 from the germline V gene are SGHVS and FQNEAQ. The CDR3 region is CASSSPDRGRAEAFF. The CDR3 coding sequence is TGTGCCAGCAGCTCCCCGGACAGGGGGCGGGCTGAAGCTTTCTTT.

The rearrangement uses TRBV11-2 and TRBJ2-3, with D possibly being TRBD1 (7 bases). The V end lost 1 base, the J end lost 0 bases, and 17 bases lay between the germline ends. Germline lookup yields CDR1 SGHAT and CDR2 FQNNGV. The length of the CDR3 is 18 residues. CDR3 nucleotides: TGTGCCAGCAGCTTAGGTCCAGGGGGGCCAGTAAGCACAGATACGCAGTATTTT. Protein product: CASSLGPGGPVSTDTQYF.

CDR3 in amino acids: CASSLGTGGTEAFF. In nucleotides, the CDR3 is TGTGCCAGCAGCCTGGGGACAGGGGGGACTGAAGCTTTCTTT. V and J are TRBV3-1 (or the pseudogene TRBV3-2) and TRBJ1-1; TRBD1 agrees at 11 bases. This CDR3 has 14 amino acids. V lost 4 bases, J lost 5 bases, and 3 bases stayed unmatched. CDR1 LGHDT and CDR2 YNNKEL come from the germline V gene (reference sequence).